The clone carrying this T cell receptor beta chain was detected many times. No antigen is known for it. The CDR3 loop spans 16 amino acids. J lost 1 base, V lost 5 bases, and 4 bases had no gene match. This specimen comes from a study of CD8 T cells in ankylosing spondylitis. Overall study results and limits: There was a TCR beta motif, made of 7 or 8 highly homologous variants, that appeared characteristic of ankylosing spondylitis blood. In reactive arthritis synovial fluid and blood, some motif variants had been reported before.

Quantitative 5'-RACE with molecular barcodes generated TCR beta libraries. TCRdb passed the 5' RACE reads through MiXCR, listing each CDR3 protein once. The table includes about 750,000 distinct CDR3 sequences, around 20% detected once. The rearrangement links TRBV12-3 or TRBV12-4 to TRBJ2-1, with TRBD2 identical over 11 bases. The source is a male donor with ankylosing spondylitis. The material sequenced was blood, either unsorted or a sorted T cell fraction (not recorded which). CDR3 sequence reads: CASSIGTSGSYNEQFF. CDR3 nucleotide sequence: TGTGCCAGCAGTATCGGGACTAGCGGATCCTACAATGAGCAGTTCTTC.